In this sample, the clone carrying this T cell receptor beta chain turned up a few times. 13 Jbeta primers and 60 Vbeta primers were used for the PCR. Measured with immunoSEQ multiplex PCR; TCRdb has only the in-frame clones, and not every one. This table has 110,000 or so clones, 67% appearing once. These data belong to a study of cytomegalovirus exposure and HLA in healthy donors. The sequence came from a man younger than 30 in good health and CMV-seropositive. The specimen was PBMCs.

The CDR3 region is CASSLARMETQYF. DNA for the CDR3: TGTGCCAGCAGCTTAGCGCGTATGGAGACCCAGTACTTC. The rearrangement uses TRBV7-6 and TRBJ2-5; D call uncertain. Germline V gives CDR1 SGHVS, CDR2 FNYEAQ. The CDR3 is 13 residues long. Trimming cost V 0 bases and J 5 bases, with 7 bases left between them.